The clone carrying this T cell receptor beta chain was detected only a few times. Its antigen remains unidentified. This sample was taken from a study of early T cells in non-severe SARS-CoV-2 infection. Study details: The input, bulk RNA from unsorted whole blood, was sequenced, and chains were unpaired.

Individual cDNA molecules carried attached unique molecular identifiers. TCRdb itself ran the 5' RACE reads through MiXCR, one entry per CDR3 protein. The top ten clones hold over 2% of a sample with about 100,000 distinct CDR3 sequences, over 10% of them seen once. The study's findings and limits: The study's VDJdb matching favored anti-spike CD8 responses and missed private and CD4 specificities.

Unmatched junction bases numbered 12, after V lost 8 bases and J lost 7 bases. The CDR3 consists of 15 residues. Germline CDR1 reads MNHNS; CDR2 reads SASEGT. The sample taken for sequencing was whole blood. The gene calls are TRBV6-1 and TRBJ1-5; 9 nucleotides line up with TRBD1. The TCR was taken from an adult who was a healthcare worker with PCR-confirmed SARS-CoV-2 infection or an uninfected control (not recorded which). CDR3 coding DNA: TGTGCCAGCCGCGGGACAGGGATTAGGCGGCAGCCCCAGCATTTT. This translates into CASRGTGIRRQPQHF.